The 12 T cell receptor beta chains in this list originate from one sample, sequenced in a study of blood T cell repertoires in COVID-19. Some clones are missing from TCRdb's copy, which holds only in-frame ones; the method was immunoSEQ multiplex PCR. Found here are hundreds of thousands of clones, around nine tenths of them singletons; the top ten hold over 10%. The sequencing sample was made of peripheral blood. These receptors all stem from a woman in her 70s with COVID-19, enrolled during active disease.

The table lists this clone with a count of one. CDR3 DNA: TGCAGCGTTGAAGATACCGGGGGACTGAACACTGAAGCTTTCTTT. It translates to CSVEDTGGLNTEAFF. The V and J genes are TRBV29-1 and TRBJ1-1; D perhaps matches TRBD1 (5 bases). V lost 0 bases and J lost 0, with 11 bases in between. The CDR3 is made up of 15 amino acids. CDR1 and CDR2 (germline): SQVTM, ANQGSEA.

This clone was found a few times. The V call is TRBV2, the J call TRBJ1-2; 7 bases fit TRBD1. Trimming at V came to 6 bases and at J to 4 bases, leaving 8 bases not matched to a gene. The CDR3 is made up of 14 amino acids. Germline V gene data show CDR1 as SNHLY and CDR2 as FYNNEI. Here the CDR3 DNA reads TGTGCCAGCAGGCAAACAGGGGCGGGCTATGGCTACACCTTC. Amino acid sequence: CASRQTGAGYGYTF.

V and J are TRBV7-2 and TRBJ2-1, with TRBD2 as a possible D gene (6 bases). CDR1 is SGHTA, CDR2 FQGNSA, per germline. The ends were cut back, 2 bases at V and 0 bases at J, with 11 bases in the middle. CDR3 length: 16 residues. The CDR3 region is CASSLKRVSSYNEQFF. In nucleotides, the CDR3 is TGTGCCAGCAGCTTAAAGCGGGTGAGCTCCTACAATGAGCAGTTCTTC.

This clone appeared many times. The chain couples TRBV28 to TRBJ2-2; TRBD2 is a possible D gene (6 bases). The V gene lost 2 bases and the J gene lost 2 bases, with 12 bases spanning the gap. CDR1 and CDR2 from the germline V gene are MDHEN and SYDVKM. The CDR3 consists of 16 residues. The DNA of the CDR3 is TGTGCCAGCAGTTTAGGAGGAGGGATCAACACCGGGGAGCTGTTTTTT. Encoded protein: CASSLGGGINTGELFF.

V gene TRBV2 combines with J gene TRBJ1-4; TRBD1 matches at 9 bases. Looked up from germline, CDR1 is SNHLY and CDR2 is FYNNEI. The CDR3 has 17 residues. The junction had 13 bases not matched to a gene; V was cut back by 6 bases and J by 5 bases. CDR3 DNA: TGTGCCAGCAGCCCTCGACAGGGGGGTACGGCAAATGAAAAACTGTTTTTT. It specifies CASSPRQGGTANEKLFF.

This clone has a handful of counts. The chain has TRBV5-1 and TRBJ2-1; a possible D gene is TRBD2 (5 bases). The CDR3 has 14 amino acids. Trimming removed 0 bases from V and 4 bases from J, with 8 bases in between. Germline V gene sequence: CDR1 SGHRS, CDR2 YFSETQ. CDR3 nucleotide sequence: TGCGCCAGCAGCTTGGGGGGAGAATACAATGAGCAGTTCTTC. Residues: CASSLGGEYNEQFF.

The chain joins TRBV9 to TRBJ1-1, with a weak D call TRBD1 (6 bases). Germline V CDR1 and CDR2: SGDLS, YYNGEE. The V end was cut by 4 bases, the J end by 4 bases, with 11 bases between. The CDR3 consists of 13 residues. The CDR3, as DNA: TGTGCCAGCAGCCCGGACAGCTTCACTGAAGCTTTCTTT. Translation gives CASSPDSFTEAFF.

CDR3 in DNA: TGTGCCAGTAGACCTACAGGCGTCTCTGGAAACACCATATATTTT. Translated: CASRPTGVSGNTIYF. This chain joins TRBV19 and TRBJ1-3; D is possibly TRBD1 (5 bases). CDR1 and CDR2 from the germline V gene are LNHDA and SQIVND (reference sequence). CDR3 length: 15 amino acids. Trimming took off 6 bases at V and 0 bases at J, with 12 bases between the two ends.

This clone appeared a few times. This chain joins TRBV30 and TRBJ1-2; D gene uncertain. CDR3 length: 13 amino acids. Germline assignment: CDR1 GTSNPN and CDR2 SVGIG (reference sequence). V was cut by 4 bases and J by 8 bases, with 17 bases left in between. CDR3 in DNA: TGTGCCTGGAACCCGTGGGGAGACATCGGCTACACCTTC. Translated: CAWNPWGDIGYTF.

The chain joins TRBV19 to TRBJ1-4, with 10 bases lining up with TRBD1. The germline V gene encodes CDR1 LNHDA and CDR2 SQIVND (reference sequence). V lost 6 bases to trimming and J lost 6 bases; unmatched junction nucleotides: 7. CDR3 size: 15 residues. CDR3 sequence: CASRTGGTGDEKLFF. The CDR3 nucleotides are TGTGCCAGTAGGACTGGCGGGACAGGGGATGAAAAACTGTTTTTT. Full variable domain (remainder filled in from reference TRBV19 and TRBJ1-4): DGGITQSPKYLFRKEGQNVTLSCEQNLNHDAMYWYRQDPGQGLRLIYYSQIVNDFQKGDIAEGYSVSREKKESFPLTVTSAQKNPTAFYLCASRTGGTGDEKLFFGSGTQLSVL.

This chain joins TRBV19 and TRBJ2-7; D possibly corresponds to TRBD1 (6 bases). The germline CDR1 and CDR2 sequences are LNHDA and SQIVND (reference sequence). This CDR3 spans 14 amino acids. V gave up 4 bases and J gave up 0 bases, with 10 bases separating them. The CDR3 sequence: CASSNRVSSYEQYF. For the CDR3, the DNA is TGTGCCAGTAGTAACAGGGTGAGCTCCTACGAGCAGTACTTC.

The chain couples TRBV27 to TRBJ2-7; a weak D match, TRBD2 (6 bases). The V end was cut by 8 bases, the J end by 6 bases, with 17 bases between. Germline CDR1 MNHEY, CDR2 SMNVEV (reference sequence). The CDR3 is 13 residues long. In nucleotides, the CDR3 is TGTGCCAGCGCAACTACGGAGGGCAGCGAGCAGTACTTC. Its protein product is CASATTEGSEQYF.